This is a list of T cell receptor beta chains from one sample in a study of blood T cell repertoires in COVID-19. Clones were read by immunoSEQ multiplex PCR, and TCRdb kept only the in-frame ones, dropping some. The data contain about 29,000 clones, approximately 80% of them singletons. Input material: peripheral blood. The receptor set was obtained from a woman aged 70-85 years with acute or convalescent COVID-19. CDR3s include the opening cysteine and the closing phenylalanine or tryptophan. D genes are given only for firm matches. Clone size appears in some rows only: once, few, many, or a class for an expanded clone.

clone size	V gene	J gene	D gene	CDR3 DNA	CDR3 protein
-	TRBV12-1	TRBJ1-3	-	TGTGCCAGCAGCTTACAGGGGGAAAGAAACACCATATATTTT	CASSLQGERNTIYF
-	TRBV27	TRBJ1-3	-	TGTGCCAGCAGCCTGACAGGCTCCGGAAACACCATATATTTT	CASSLTGSGNTIYF
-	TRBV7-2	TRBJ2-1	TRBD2	TGTGCCAGCAGGAGACTAGCGGGAGGGCCCAATGAGCAGTTCTTC	CASRRLAGGPNEQFF
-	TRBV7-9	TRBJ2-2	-	TGTGCCAGCAGCTTCCGAGCCACCGGGGAGCTGTTTTTT	CASSFRATGELFF
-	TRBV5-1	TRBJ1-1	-	TGCGCCAGCAGCTTGACAGCAGGGATGAACACTGAAGCTTTCTTT	CASSLTAGMNTEAFF
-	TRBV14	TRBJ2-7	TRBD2	TGTGCCAGCAGCCCTTTACTAGCGGGAGTCGAGCAGTACTTC	CASSPLLAGVEQYF
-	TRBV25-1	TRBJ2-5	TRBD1	TGTGCCAGCAGTGGTACGGGACAGGGAGAGACCCAGTACTTC	CASSGTGQGETQYF
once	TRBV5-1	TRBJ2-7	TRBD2	TGCGCCAGCAGCTTCCGCGGGGGTACCTCCTACGAGCAGTACTTC	CASSFRGGTSYEQYF
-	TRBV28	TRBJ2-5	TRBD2	TGTGCCAGCAGTGCTACCGGGACTAGGCAAGAGACCCAGTACTTC	CASSATGTRQETQYF
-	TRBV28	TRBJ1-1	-	TGTGCCAGCAGGCCCGGGGGGAACACTGAAGCTTTCTTT	CASRPGGNTEAFF
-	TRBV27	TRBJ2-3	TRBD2	TGTGCCAGCGGGGCTAGCGGGAGGGACACAGATACGCAGTATTTT	CASGASGRDTDTQYF
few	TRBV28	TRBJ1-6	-	TGTGCCAGCAATACACAGAATAATTCACCCCTCCACTTT	CASNTQNNSPLHF
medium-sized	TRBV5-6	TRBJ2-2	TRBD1	TGTGCCAGCATCCTTGGGACAGGGGGAAACGGCGGGGAGCTGTTTTTT	CASILGTGGNGGELFF
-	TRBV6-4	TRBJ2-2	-	TGTGCCAGCATGGAGGGGCCCATGACCGGGGAGCTGTTTTTT	CASMEGPMTGELFF
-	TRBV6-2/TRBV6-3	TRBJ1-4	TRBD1	TGTGCCAGCAGTTTCCTGGACAGGGGGGAAAAACTGTTTTTT	CASSFLDRGEKLFF
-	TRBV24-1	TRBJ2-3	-	TGTGCCACCAGTGATGATCAGCGAGATACGCAGTATTTT	CATSDDQRDTQYF
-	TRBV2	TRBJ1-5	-	TGTGCCAGCAGGCCCGATATGAGCGGGGCGGGTCAGCCCCAGCATTTT	CASRPDMSGAGQPQHF
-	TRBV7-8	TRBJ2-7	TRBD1	TGTGCCAGCAGCCCCCGGGACAGGGGGGACGAGCAGTACTTC	CASSPRDRGDEQYF
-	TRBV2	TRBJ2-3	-	TGTGCCAGCAGTCTACAATTATTTCGACAGGATACGCAGTATTTT	CASSLQLFRQDTQYF
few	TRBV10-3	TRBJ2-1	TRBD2	TGTGCCATCGAGGCTAGCGGGAGTTCTCGCTCCTACAATGAGCAGTTCTTC	CAIEASGSSRSYNEQFF
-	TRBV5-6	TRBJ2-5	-	TGTGCCAGCAGTTCTGCTAACCGCGGGACCCAGTACTTC	CASSSANRGTQYF
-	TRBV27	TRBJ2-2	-	TGTGCCAGCAGCAACAGAGGGGGTTTACGGGAGCTGTTTTTT	CASSNRGGLRELFF
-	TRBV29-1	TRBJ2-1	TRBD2	TGCAGCGTTGGACTAGCGGCCGCAATTGAGCAGTTCTTC	CSVGLAAAIEQFF
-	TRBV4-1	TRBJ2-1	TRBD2	TGCGCCAGCAGCACACGAGGGCTAGCGGGAGGGGATGAGCAGTTCTTC	CASSTRGLAGGDEQFF
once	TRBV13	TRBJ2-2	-	TGTGCCAGCAGCCGCGGGGAGAACACCGGGGAGCTGTTTTTT	CASSRGENTGELFF
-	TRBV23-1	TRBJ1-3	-	TGCGCCAGCAGTGACAACTCTGGAAACACCATATATTTT	CASSDNSGNTIYF
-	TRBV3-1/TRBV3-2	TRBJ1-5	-	TGTGCCAGCAGCCACGGTTTAGGCAATCAGCCCCAGCATTTT	CASSHGLGNQPQHF
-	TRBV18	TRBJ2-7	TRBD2	TGTGCCAGCTCACCACCGGGAGGGGCCCGATACGAGCAGTACTTC	CASSPPGGARYEQYF
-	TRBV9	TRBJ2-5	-	TGTGCCAGCAGCGTAGCCTATCAAGGGGGTAGGGAGACCCAGTACTTC	CASSVAYQGGRETQYF
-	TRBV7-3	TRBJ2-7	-	TGTGCCAGCAGCCGAAACGGGAACAACGAGCAGTACTTC	CASSRNGNNEQYF
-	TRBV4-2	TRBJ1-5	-	TGTGCCAGCAGCGAACCTTCGGGGGGACAGCCCCAGCATTTT	CASSEPSGGQPQHF
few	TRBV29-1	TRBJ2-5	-	TGCAGCGTCCAAGTTGGCGGGGGCCCTCAAGAGACCCAGTACTTC	CSVQVGGGPQETQYF
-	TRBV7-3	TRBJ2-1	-	TGTGCCAGCAGCTTAAGTCCAGGCAATGAGCAGTTCTTC	CASSLSPGNEQFF
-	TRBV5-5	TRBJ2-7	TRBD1	TGTGCCAGCCGATCAGGACAGGGCATTCCCTACGAGCAGTACTTC	CASRSGQGIPYEQYF
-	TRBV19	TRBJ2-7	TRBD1	TGTGCCAGTAGTCAAGGGGACAGGGGTTCCTACGAGCAGTACTTC	CASSQGDRGSYEQYF
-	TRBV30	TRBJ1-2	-	TGTGCCTTTTCCCCACAAAACAGGGCTGGCTACACCTTC	CAFSPQNRAGYTF